In this sample, the clone carrying this T cell receptor (beta chain) turned up a few times. Patients with stable or active relapsing-remitting disease, all of them treatment-naive, made up the multiple sclerosis controls. Bulk CD8+ and CD4+ cells came from magnetic negative isolation; CD8+ TEMRA by FACS. Random hexamers served to reverse transcribe roughly 0.5 to 1 ug RNA. Multiplex PCR with immunoSEQ amplified the TCR beta CDR3 across 54 Vbeta and 13 Jbeta. TCRdb processed the immunoSEQ multiplex PCR reads anew with MiXCR; each CDR3 protein has one entry. The sample has about 210,000 distinct CDR3 sequences, approximately 95% seen once. This record belongs to a study of CD8 T cells in Susac syndrome. The sequence was collected from a human donor with multiple sclerosis. Source material: CD4+ T cells from PBMCs.

The CDR3 loop is CASSYSTGGETQYF. In DNA, the CDR3 is TGTGCCAGCAGTTACTCGACGGGGGGAGAGACCCAGTACTTC. The V and J genes are TRBV6-5 and TRBJ2-5, with 7 bases fitting TRBD2. Germline V lookup: CDR1 MNHEY, CDR2 SVGAGI. J was trimmed by 4 bases and V by 0 bases; bases with no gene match: 2. This CDR3 comprises 14 residues.